This entry lists 7 T cell receptor beta chains sequenced from one sample in a study of blood T cell repertoires in COVID-19. The protocol was immunoSEQ multiplex PCR, while the TCRdb copy is restricted to in-frame clones and leaves out a portion. The repertoire holds about 250,000 clones, with around 80% as singletons. Specimen: peripheral blood. The receptors derive from a man in his forties with active or convalescent COVID-19.

The chain carries TRBV15 and TRBJ1-5, with D perhaps TRBD1 (5 bases). In germline, CDR1 is LNHNV, CDR2 YYDKDF (reference sequence). The CDR3 loop spans 16 amino acids. With 5 bases removed from V and 5 bases from J, the gap between germline ends came to 19 bases. The CDR3 sequence: CATSAQRGGGYQPQHF. The CDR3 nucleotides read TGTGCCACCAGCGCCCAGCGCGGGGGGGGATATCAGCCCCAGCATTTT.

V usage is TRBV24-1 and J usage is TRBJ1-3; D may be TRBD1 (5 bases). Germline V gene data show CDR1 as KGHDR and CDR2 as SFDVKD. CDR3 size: 17 residues. Trimming pared 4 bases from V and 1 base from J, leaving 16 bases between. In nucleotides, the CDR3 is TGTGCCACCAGTGACCCAAGAGATGGGGCGTCTGGAAACACCATATATTTT. This codes for CATSDPRDGASGNTIYF.

The table lists this clone with a count of one. This chain uses TRBV6-2 or TRBV6-3 with TRBJ1-6; 8 positions agree with TRBD1. J lost 6 bases, V lost 6 bases, and 16 bases had no gene match. There are 18 residues in the CDR3. Germline assignment: CDR1 MNHEY and CDR2 SVGEGT. This CDR3 is CASSRPGTGASFNSPLHF. CDR3 sequence (DNA): TGTGCCAGCAGCCGTCCCGGGACAGGCGCGAGTTTTAATTCACCCCTCCACTTT.

The chain joins TRBV27 to TRBJ2-7; D possibly corresponds to TRBD2 (6 bases). The CDR3 totals 14 residues. V was pared by 4 bases and J by 2 bases, with 12 bases between. CDR1 is MNHEY and CDR2 is SMNVEV in the germline V gene (reference sequence). CDR3 region: CASSYSGGAYEQYF. DNA for the CDR3: TGTGCCAGCAGTTATAGCGGAGGGGCCTACGAGCAGTACTTC.

The J gene is TRBJ1-2, the V gene TRBV5-1; D not resolved. CDR1 and CDR2 (germline): SGHRS, YFSETQ. V dropped 2 bases and J dropped 8 bases, with 16 bases sitting between them. This CDR3 has 14 residues. The CDR3 DNA reads as TGCGCCAGCAGCTTCTCGGGATCATCATCCGGCTACACCTTC. This gives the protein CASSFSGSSSGYTF.

The V call is TRBV25-1, the J call TRBJ1-2; 7 nucleotides agree with TRBD1. Trimming removed 4 bases from V and 4 bases from J; junction bases left unmatched: 6. The CDR3 consists of 14 residues. Per the germline V gene, CDR1 is MGHDK and CDR2 is SYGVNS. CDR3 sequence: CASSAQGSLYGYTF. CDR3 in DNA: TGTGCCAGCAGTGCACAGGGGTCCCTCTATGGCTACACCTTC.

This clone was picked up one time. The CDR3 DNA is TGCGCCAGCAGCTCCTCCACAGCTAACTATGGCTACACCTTC. This translates into CASSSSTANYGYTF. This chain uses TRBV5-1 with TRBJ1-2; D is unresolved. Trimming shortened V by 3 bases and J by 0 bases, and 9 bases separated the two germline ends. This CDR3 spans 14 amino acids. Germline loops: CDR1 SGHRS, CDR2 YFSETQ.